Presented here are 5 T cell receptor beta chains from one specimen sequenced in a study of blood T cells in healthy people across ages. Combining a sample-barcoded 5' primer with a J-beta primer mix, a second PCR ran for 7 to 11 cycles. One entry per CDR3 protein, called by TCRdb with MiXCR from the 5' RACE reads. The sample has about 640,000 distinct CDR3 sequences, under 65% seen once. The specimen was blood. These receptors were obtained from a man in his 60s in good health.

This clonotype was picked up a small number of times. This chain connects TRBV7-8 to TRBJ2-7, with 7 positions matching TRBD1. Germline values: CDR1 SGHVS, CDR2 FQNEAQ. V lost 4 bases to trimming and J lost 2 bases; unmatched junction nucleotides: 5. The CDR3 has 14 residues. This chain's CDR3 is CASSSGQQPYEQYF. The CDR3 region has the DNA TGTGCCAGCAGCTCGGGACAGCAACCCTACGAGCAGTACTTC.

This clonotype was seen more than once but under ten times. The chain couples TRBV15 to TRBJ2-7, with D possibly TRBD2 on 5 matching bases. This CDR3 comprises 12 residues. The V end lost 5 bases, the J end lost 2 bases, and 7 bases lay between the germline ends. Looked up from germline, CDR1 is LNHNV and CDR2 is YYDKDF (reference sequence). CDR3 sequence: CATSRGTYEQYF. The CDR3 DNA follows: TGTGCCACCAGCCGGGGAACCTACGAGCAGTACTTC.

This chain connects TRBV20-1 to TRBJ1-1; tentative D call: TRBD1 (5 bases). The CDR3 length is 16 residues. The germline V gene encodes CDR1 DFQATT and CDR2 SNEGSKA (reference sequence). Trimming took off 2 bases at V and 0 bases at J, with 16 bases between the two ends. CDR3 in amino acids: CSARPPLGGLNTEAFF. The CDR3 region has the DNA TGCAGTGCTAGACCCCCCCTGGGGGGTTTGAACACTGAAGCTTTCTTT.

V usage is TRBV9 and J usage is TRBJ2-7, with 9 bases matching TRBD1. Germline V gives CDR1 SGDLS, CDR2 YYNGEE. V dropped 2 bases and J dropped 7; count of bases not matched to a gene: 10. The CDR3 runs 15 residues. CDR3 loop: CASSVGTGNRGEQYF. CDR3 DNA sequence: TGTGCCAGCAGCGTTGGGACAGGGAATCGTGGGGAGCAGTACTTC.

This clonotype occurred many times. The DNA for the CDR3 is TGCAGTGCTAGAGATGGGGGGAAAGAGACCCAGTACTTC. It translates to CSARDGGKETQYF. The chain employs TRBV20-1 and TRBJ2-5, with D tentatively TRBD2 (6 bases). The V and J ends lost 0 bases and 3 bases respectively, with 8 bases between them. CDR3 length: 13 amino acids. From germline, CDR1 is DFQATT and CDR2 SNEGSKA (reference sequence).